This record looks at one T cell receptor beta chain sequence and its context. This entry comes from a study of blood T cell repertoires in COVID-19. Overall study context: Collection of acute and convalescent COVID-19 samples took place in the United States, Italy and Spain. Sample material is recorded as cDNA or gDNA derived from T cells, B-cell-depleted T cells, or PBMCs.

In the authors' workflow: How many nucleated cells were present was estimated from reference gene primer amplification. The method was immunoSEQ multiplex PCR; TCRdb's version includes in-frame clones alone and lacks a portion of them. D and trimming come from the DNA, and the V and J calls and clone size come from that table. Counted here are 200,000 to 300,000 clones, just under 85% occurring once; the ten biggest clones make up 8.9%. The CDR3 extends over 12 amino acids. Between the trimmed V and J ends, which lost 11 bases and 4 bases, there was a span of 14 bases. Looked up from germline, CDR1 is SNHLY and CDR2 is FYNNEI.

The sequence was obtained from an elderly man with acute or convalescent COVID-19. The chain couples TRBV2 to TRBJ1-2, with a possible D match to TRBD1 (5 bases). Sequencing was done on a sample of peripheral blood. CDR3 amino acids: CAQGRTGYGYTF. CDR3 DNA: TGTGCCCAGGGCAGGACGGGCTATGGCTACACCTTC. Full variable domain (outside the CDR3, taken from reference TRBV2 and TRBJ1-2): EPEVTQTPSHQVTQMGQEVILRCVPISNHLYFYWYRQILGQKVEFLVSFYNNEISEKSEIFDDQFSVERPDGSNFTLKIRSTKLEDSAMYFCAQGRTGYGYTFGSGTRLTVV.